This T cell receptor beta chain originates from a study of T-cell reconstitution after alpha-beta-depleted transplantation in children. The V and J ends lost 1 base and 0 bases respectively, with 10 bases between them. Germline CDR1 is DFQATT and CDR2 is SNEGSKA (reference sequence). The CDR3 has 15 residues. The TCRbeta library was prepared with unique molecular identifiers. TCRdb recomputed calls from the PCR reads with MiXCR, one row per CDR3 protein. The sample carries about 540,000 distinct CDR3 sequences, about 16% recorded once. The chain joins TRBV20-1 to TRBJ1-3; D is uncertain. This TCR was recovered from a human donor who donated a stem cell graft to a child with acute lymphoblastic leukemia. Specimen: PBMCs from the stem cell graft donor, collected from the stem cell graft. The CDR3 DNA reads as TGCAGTGCTAGAGCCGAGGGCCGCTCTGGAAACACCATATATTTT. This codes for CSARAEGRSGNTIYF.